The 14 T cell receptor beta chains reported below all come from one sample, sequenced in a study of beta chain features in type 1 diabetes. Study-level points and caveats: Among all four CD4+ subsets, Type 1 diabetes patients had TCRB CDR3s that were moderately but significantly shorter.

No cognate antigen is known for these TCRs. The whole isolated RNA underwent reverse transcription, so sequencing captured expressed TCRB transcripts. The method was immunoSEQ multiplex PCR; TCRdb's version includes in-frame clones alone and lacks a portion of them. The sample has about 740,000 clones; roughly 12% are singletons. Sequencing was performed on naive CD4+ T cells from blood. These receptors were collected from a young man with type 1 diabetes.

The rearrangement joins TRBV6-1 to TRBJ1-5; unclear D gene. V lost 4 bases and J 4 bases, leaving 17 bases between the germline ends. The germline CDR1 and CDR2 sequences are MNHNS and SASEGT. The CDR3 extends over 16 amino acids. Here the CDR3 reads CASSGPGPWTNQPQHF. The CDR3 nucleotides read TGTGCCAGCAGTGGGCCGGGTCCATGGACTAATCAGCCCCAGCATTTT.

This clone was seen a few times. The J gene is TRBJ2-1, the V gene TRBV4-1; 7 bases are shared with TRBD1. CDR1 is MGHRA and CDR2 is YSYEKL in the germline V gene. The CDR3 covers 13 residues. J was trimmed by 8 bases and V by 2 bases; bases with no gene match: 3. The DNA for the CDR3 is TGCGCCAGCAGCCAAAGCACAGGGGATGAGCAGTTCTTC. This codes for CASSQSTGDEQFF.

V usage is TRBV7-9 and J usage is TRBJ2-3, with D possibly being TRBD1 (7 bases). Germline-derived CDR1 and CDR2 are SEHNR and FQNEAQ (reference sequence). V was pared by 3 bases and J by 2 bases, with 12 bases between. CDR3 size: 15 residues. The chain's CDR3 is CASSLTGTYTDTQYF. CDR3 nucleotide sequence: TGTGCCAGCAGCTTGACAGGGACTTACACAGATACGCAGTATTTT.

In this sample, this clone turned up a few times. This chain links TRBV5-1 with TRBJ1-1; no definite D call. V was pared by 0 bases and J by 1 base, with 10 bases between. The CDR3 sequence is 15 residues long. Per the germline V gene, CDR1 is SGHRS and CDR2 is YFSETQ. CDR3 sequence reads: CASSLGAQKNTEAFF. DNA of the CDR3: TGCGCCAGCAGCTTGGGGGCCCAAAAGAACACTGAAGCTTTCTTT.

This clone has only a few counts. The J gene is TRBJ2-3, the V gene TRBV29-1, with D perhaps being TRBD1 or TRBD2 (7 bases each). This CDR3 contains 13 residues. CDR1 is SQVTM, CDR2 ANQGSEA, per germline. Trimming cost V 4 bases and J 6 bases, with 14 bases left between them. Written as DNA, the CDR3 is TGCAGCGTTGGGGAGGGGGCAGCCGATACGCAGTATTTT. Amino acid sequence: CSVGEGAADTQYF.

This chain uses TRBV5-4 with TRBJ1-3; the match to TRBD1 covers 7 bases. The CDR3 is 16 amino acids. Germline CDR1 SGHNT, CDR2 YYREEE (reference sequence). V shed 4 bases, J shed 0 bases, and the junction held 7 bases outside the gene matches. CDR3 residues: CASSVMTGSSGNTIYF. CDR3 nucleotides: TGTGCCAGCAGCGTAATGACAGGGTCCTCTGGAAACACCATATATTTT.

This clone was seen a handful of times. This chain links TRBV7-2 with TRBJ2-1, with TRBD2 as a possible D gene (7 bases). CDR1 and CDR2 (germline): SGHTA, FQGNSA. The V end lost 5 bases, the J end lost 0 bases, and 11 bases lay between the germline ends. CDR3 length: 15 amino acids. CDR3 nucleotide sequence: TGTGCCAGCAGCGCCGGGGGGCCCTCCTACAATGAGCAGTTCTTC. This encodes CASSAGGPSYNEQFF.

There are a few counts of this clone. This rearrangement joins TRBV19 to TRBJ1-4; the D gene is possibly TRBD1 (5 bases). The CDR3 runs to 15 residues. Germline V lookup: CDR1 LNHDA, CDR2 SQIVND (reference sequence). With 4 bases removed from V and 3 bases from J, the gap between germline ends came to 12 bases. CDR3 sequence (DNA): TGTGCCAGTAGTACTCCGACAGCCTCTAATGAAAAACTGTTTTTT. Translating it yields CASSTPTASNEKLFF.

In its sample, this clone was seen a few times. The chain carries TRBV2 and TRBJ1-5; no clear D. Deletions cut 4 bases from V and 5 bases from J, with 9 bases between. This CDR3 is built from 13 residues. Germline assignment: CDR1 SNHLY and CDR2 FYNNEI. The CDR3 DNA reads TGTGCCAGCAGTGTGAATGCTTATCAGCCCCAGCATTTT. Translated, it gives CASSVNAYQPQHF.

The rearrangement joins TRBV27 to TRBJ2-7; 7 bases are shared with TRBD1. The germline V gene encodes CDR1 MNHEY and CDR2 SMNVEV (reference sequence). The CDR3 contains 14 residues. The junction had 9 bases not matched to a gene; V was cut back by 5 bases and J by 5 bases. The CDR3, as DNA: TGTGCCAGCAGTAAGACAGGGAGAATCGACGAGCAGTACTTC. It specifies CASSKTGRIDEQYF.

The CDR3: CASSQGASDYNEQFF. The CDR3 DNA follows: TGTGCCAGCAGCCAGGGGGCTAGCGATTACAATGAGCAGTTCTTC. The chain has TRBV5-4 and TRBJ2-1, with 8 bases aligning to TRBD1. The J segment lost 4 bases and the V segment lost 4 bases, leaving 7 bases of the junction unmatched. CDR1 is SGHNT, CDR2 YYREEE, per germline (reference sequence). This CDR3 region has 15 residues.

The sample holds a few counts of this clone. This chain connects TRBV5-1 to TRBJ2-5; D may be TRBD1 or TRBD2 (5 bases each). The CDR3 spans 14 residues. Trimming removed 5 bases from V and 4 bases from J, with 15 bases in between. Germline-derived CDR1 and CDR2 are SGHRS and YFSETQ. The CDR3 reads CASRFRDPGETQYF. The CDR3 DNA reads TGCGCCAGCAGGTTCCGGGACCCGGGAGAGACCCAGTACTTC.

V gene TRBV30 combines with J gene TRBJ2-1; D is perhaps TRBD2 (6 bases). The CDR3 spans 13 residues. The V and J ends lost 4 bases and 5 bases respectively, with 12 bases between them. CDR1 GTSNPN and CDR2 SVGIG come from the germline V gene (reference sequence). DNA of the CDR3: TGTGCCTGGACCCAACTAGCTAACAATGAGCAGTTCTTC. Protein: CAWTQLANNEQFF.

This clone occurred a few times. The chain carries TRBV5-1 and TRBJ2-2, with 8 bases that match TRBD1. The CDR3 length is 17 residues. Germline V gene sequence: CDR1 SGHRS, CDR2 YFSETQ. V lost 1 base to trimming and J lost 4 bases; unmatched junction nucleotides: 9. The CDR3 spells CASSLFPLTGGTGELFF. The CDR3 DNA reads TGCGCCAGCAGCTTGTTTCCCCTTACAGGGGGCACCGGGGAGCTGTTTTTT.